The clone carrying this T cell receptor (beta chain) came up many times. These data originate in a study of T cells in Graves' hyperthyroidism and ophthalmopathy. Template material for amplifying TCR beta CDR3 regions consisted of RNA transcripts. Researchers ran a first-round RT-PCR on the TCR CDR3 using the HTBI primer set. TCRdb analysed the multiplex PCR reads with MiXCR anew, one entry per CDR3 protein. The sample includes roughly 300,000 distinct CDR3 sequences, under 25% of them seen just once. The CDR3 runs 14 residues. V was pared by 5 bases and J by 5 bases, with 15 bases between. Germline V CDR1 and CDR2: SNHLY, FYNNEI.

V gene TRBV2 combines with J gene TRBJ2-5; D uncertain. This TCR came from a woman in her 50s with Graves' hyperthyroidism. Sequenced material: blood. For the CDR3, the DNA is TGTGCCAGCAGTCTTTCACGTCAGAGGGAGACCCAGTACTTC. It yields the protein CASSLSRQRETQYF.